This is a list of T cell receptor beta chains from one sample in a study of beta chain features in type 1 diabetes. TCRdb's copy holds only in-frame clones and misses some; the assay was immunoSEQ multiplex PCR. The table lists more than 250,000 clones, 20% to 25% of them singletons. Sequenced sample: naive CD4+ T cells from blood. The receptors come from a woman aged 25 to 39 with type 1 diabetes. The CDR3 runs from the conserved cysteine through the conserved F or W. Fields, in order: J gene, D gene, clone size, V gene, CDR3 protein, CDR3 DNA. D genes are given only for firm matches. Clone size, where shown, is once, few, many, or a class for clones that have expanded.

TRBJ2-2	TRBD2	few	TRBV18	CASSTLAGTNTGELFF	TGTGCCAGCTCAACCTTAGCGGGTACGAACACCGGGGAGCTGTTTTTT
TRBJ2-6	TRBD2	-	TRBV5-1	CASSLGLAPFSGANVLTF	TGCGCCAGCAGCTTAGGACTAGCTCCATTCTCTGGGGCCAACGTCCTGACTTTC
TRBJ1-1	-	-	TRBV6-5	CASNGVDTEAFF	TGTGCCAGCAACGGGGTCGACACTGAAGCTTTCTTT
TRBJ1-2	TRBD1	few	TRBV29-1	CSGSTGDYGYTF	TGCAGCGGTTCGACAGGGGACTATGGCTACACCTTC
TRBJ1-1	TRBD1	few	TRBV5-1	CASSLLPGGQMNTEAFF	TGCGCCAGCAGCTTGCTCCCCGGGGGACAGATGAACACTGAAGCTTTCTTT
TRBJ1-1	TRBD1	-	TRBV2	CASSEGRGETEAFF	TGTGCCAGCAGTGAGGGCAGGGGGGAAACTGAAGCTTTCTTT
TRBJ2-7	-	few	TRBV20-1	CSAAQNYEQYF	TGCAGTGCGGCCCAGAATTACGAGCAGTACTTC
TRBJ2-2	-	-	TRBV5-4	CASSLQGSGGELFF	TGTGCCAGCAGCTTACAGGGTAGTGGCGGGGAGCTGTTTTTT
TRBJ1-2	TRBD1	few	TRBV19	CASSPGQGGYGYTF	TGTGCCAGTAGTCCGGGACAGGGAGGCTATGGCTACACCTTC
TRBJ1-1	TRBD1	few	TRBV30	CAWSLTGDTEAFF	TGTGCCTGGAGTTTAACAGGGGACACTGAAGCTTTCTTT
TRBJ2-2	-	-	TRBV5-1	CASSLDGQSSLRELFF	TGCGCCAGCAGCTTGGATGGGCAATCAAGTCTCCGGGAGCTGTTTTTT
TRBJ1-5	-	-	TRBV30	CAWKGHNSNQPQHF	TGTGCCTGGAAAGGACACAATAGCAATCAGCCCCAGCATTTT
TRBJ2-5	-	-	TRBV30	CAWSGTSYQETQYF	TGTGCCTGGAGTGGGACATCCTACCAAGAGACCCAGTACTTC
TRBJ2-7	TRBD1	-	TRBV19	CASSPSPGGKYEQYF	TGTGCCAGTAGTCCATCCCCAGGGGGCAAGTACGAGCAGTACTTC
TRBJ2-4	-	few	TRBV7-9	CASSPRLETKNIQYF	TGTGCCAGCAGCCCGAGACTAGAGACCAAAAACATTCAGTACTTC
TRBJ1-2	TRBD1	few	TRBV25-1	CASSPGGTGSGYTF	TGTGCCAGCAGTCCGGGAGGGACAGGGTCTGGCTACACCTTC
TRBJ1-2	-	few	TRBV30	CAWSNSNYGYTF	TGTGCCTGGAGCAACAGTAACTATGGCTACACCTTC
TRBJ2-2	TRBD1	-	TRBV9	CASSPQGAGELFF	TGTGCCAGCAGCCCCCAGGGGGCCGGGGAGCTGTTTTTT
TRBJ1-2	-	-	TRBV28	CASSPTVDRGYTF	TGTGCCAGCAGTCCCACGGTTGATCGGGGCTACACCTTC
TRBJ2-2	TRBD1	few	TRBV7-7	CASSRDRASGELFF	TGTGCTAGCAGCCGAGACAGGGCCAGCGGGGAGCTGTTTTTT
TRBJ2-1	TRBD2	few	TRBV6-5	CASSRTSGSYYEQFF	TGTGCCAGCAGTAGAACTAGCGGGAGTTACTATGAGCAGTTCTTC
TRBJ1-5	-	few	TRBV5-1	CASSLFAGEPQHF	TGCGCCAGCAGCTTGTTTGCGGGCGAGCCCCAGCATTTT
TRBJ2-5	TRBD1	few	TRBV2	CASRGQGIGLETQYF	TGTGCCAGCAGGGGACAGGGGATAGGGCTGGAGACCCAGTACTTC
TRBJ2-1	TRBD2	few	TRBV7-9	CASSLLLAAYNEQFF	TGTGCCAGCAGCTTACTACTAGCGGCTTACAATGAGCAGTTCTTC
TRBJ2-6	TRBD2	-	TRBV29-1	CSVGIAGGHSGANVLTF	TGCAGCGTGGGGATTGCGGGGGGTCACTCTGGGGCCAACGTCCTGACTTTC
TRBJ2-2	TRBD2	-	TRBV4-1	CASSQDSGRAGYTGELFF	TGCGCCAGCAGCCAAGATAGCGGGAGGGCCGGGTATACCGGGGAGCTGTTTTTT
TRBJ1-1	-	-	TRBV28	CASSFGGRAGTEAFF	TGTGCCAGCAGTTTCGGTGGCAGGGCGGGGACTGAAGCTTTCTTT
TRBJ1-1	-	-	TRBV28	CASSSPATGISTEAFF	TGTGCCAGCAGTTCCCCAGCCACAGGGATAAGCACTGAAGCTTTCTTT
TRBJ1-4	TRBD1	-	TRBV27	CASSRLRDRVQKLFF	TGTGCCAGCAGCCGACTCCGGGACAGGGTGCAAAAACTGTTTTTT
TRBJ1-1	TRBD1	few	TRBV19	CASSDRGYTEAFF	TGTGCCAGTAGTGACAGGGGATACACTGAAGCTTTCTTT
TRBJ2-5	TRBD2	few	TRBV4-1	CASSQEGLAVATQYF	TGCGCCAGCAGCCAAGAGGGACTAGCTGTGGCGACCCAGTACTTC
TRBJ1-2	-	few	TRBV7-8	CASSQRTGTNYGYTF	TGTGCCAGCAGCCAGAGAACAGGGACCAACTATGGCTACACCTTC
TRBJ2-1	-	-	TRBV10-3	CAISQAYNEQFF	TGTGCCATCAGTCAGGCCTACAATGAGCAGTTCTTC
TRBJ2-1	TRBD1	few	TRBV28	CASRPLGTGVYGEQFF	TGTGCCAGCAGACCCTTAGGGACAGGGGTATATGGTGAGCAGTTCTTC
TRBJ2-7	TRBD2	-	TRBV5-1	CASSLPSSGRAGEQYF	TGCGCCAGCAGCCTCCCTTCTAGCGGGAGGGCCGGCGAGCAGTACTTC
TRBJ2-2	TRBD2	few	TRBV9	CASSTRTSGTGELFF	TGTGCCAGCAGCACTAGGACTAGCGGCACCGGGGAGCTGTTTTTT
TRBJ2-5	-	-	TRBV5-1	CASSAYAAQETQYF	TGCGCCAGCAGCGCCTATGCGGCCCAAGAGACCCAGTACTTC
TRBJ1-2	-	-	TRBV19	CASSIDFVGYTF	TGTGCCAGTAGTATAGATTTCGTTGGCTACACCTTC
TRBJ2-2	TRBD1	-	TRBV28	CASSIIQGAGELFF	TGTGCCAGCAGTATTATACAGGGGGCCGGGGAGCTGTTTTTT
TRBJ2-4	TRBD1	-	TRBV4-1	CASSRMTGLAKNIQYF	TGCGCCAGCAGCCGAATGACAGGGTTGGCCAAAAACATTCAGTACTTC
TRBJ1-3	TRBD1	-	TRBV2	CASREGQDSGNTIYF	TGTGCCAGCAGAGAGGGACAGGACTCTGGAAACACCATATATTTT
TRBJ2-1	TRBD2	few	TRBV5-1	CASSLGYRDYQNEQFF	TGCGCCAGCAGCTTGGGCTACCGGGACTACCAGAATGAGCAGTTCTTC
TRBJ1-1	-	-	TRBV30	CAWTLHQNTEAFF	TGTGCCTGGACTTTACACCAGAACACTGAAGCTTTCTTT
TRBJ1-5	-	-	TRBV19	CASNSGRDNQPQHF	TGTGCCAGTAACAGTGGGAGGGACAATCAGCCCCAGCATTTT
TRBJ2-3	-	few	TRBV29-1	CSVEGKHSTDTQYF	TGCAGCGTTGAAGGAAAACATAGCACAGATACGCAGTATTTT
TRBJ2-1	-	-	TRBV7-2	CASSRQINEQFF	TGTGCCAGCAGTCGACAGATCAATGAGCAGTTCTTC
TRBJ2-7	-	few	TRBV2	CASRSDRTYEQYF	TGTGCCAGCAGGTCGGACAGAACCTACGAGCAGTACTTC
TRBJ2-7	-	-	TRBV11-2	CASSSYREPSVEQYF	TGTGCCAGCAGCTCCTACAGGGAACCCAGTGTCGAGCAGTACTTC
TRBJ2-1	TRBD1	-	TRBV2	CAINRGIYNEQFF	TGTGCCATTAACAGGGGAATCTACAATGAGCAGTTCTTC
TRBJ2-1	TRBD2	-	TRBV5-1	CASSLAMGLAGNEQFF	TGCGCCAGCAGCTTGGCCATGGGACTAGCTGGCAATGAGCAGTTCTTC
TRBJ2-1	-	-	TRBV25-1	CASSARREQFF	TGTGCCAGCTCCGCTCGCAGGGAGCAGTTCTTC
TRBJ2-6	-	few	TRBV6-5	CASSYTGTGANVLTF	TGTGCCAGCAGTTACACGGGGACTGGGGCCAACGTCCTGACTTTC
TRBJ2-2	TRBD2	-	TRBV5-4	CASSRVIAGGTGELFF	TGTGCCAGCAGCCGTGTTATAGCGGGAGGCACCGGGGAGCTGTTTTTT
TRBJ1-1	-	few	TRBV15	CATSREHGSTEAFF	TGTGCCACCAGCAGGGAACATGGGAGCACTGAAGCTTTCTTT